The rows below give T cell receptor beta chains drawn from one sample of a study of blood T cell repertoires in COVID-19. Using immunoSEQ multiplex PCR, the repertoire was profiled, and TCRdb retains in-frame clones only, with some absent. The profile shows over 300,000 clones, roughly 85% of them singletons. Sequencing used PBMCs or T cells enriched from blood (not recorded which). These receptors originate from a man younger than 45 who had recovered from COVID-19. The CDR3 runs from the conserved cysteine through the conserved F or W. A D gene is named only where the DNA matches it firmly. Part of the rows lack a size; the others show once, few, many or a class for expanded clones.

18 | TRBD2 | . | TRBJ2-2 | TRBV6-1 | TGTGCCAGCAGTGAAAACCTAGCGGGGAGAACGAACACCGGGGAGCTGTTTTTT | CASSENLAGRTNTGELFF
17 | TRBD2 | few | TRBJ2-3 | TRBV5-1 | TGCGCCAGCAGCTTAGTTGGACTAGCGGGGGGTGTAGATACGCAGTATTTT | CASSLVGLAGGVDTQYF
13 | TRBD2 | . | TRBJ2-7 | TRBV6-5 | TGTGCCAGCAGGCGGGGGATTGTGAACGAGCAGTACTTC | CASRRGIVNEQYF
13 | . | . | TRBJ1-5 | TRBV2 | TGTGCCAGCAGGACACAAGTACGTCAGCCCCAGCATTTT | CASRTQVRQPQHF
13 | . | . | TRBJ1-3 | TRBV12-3/TRBV12-4 | TGTGCCAGCAGTTTGTCCGTCCGAAACACCATATATTTT | CASSLSVRNTIYF
14 | . | . | TRBJ2-7 | TRBV6-5 | TGTGCCAGCCGGCGGCGCAGGGAATTATACGAGCAGTACTTC | CASRRRRELYEQYF
13 | TRBD2 | . | TRBJ2-7 | TRBV2 | TGTGCCAGCAGCCGGGACTATTCCTACGAGCAGTACTTC | CASSRDYSYEQYF
16 | . | . | TRBJ1-3 | TRBV5-5 | TGTGCCAGCAGCTTCTTACCCGGGATAACTGGAAACACCATATATTTT | CASSFLPGITGNTIYF
15 | TRBD1 | . | TRBJ1-5 | TRBV5-1 | TGCGCCAGCAGCTACGGGACAGGGTCGGGTCAGCCCCAGCATTTT | CASSYGTGSGQPQHF
16 | TRBD1 | . | TRBJ1-4 | TRBV4-1 | TGCGCCAGTAGTAATAAAAACCGGGACAGTAATGAAAAACTGTTTTTT | CASSNKNRDSNEKLFF
15 | TRBD2 | once | TRBJ2-5 | TRBV27 | TGTGCCAGCAGTAGTCCTAGCGGGGGGGTTGAGACCCAGTACTTC | CASSSPSGGVETQYF
15 | . | . | TRBJ1-6 | TRBV9 | TGTGCCAGCAGCTCCGGGGGGCGCGTTAATTCACCCCTCCACTTT | CASSSGGRVNSPLHF
15 | TRBD1 | . | TRBJ1-1 | TRBV30 | TGTGCCTGGAGTTCCCGGACAGGGGGGAACACTGAAGCTTTCTTT | CAWSSRTGGNTEAFF
15 | . | once | TRBJ2-2 | TRBV6-2/TRBV6-3 | TGTGCCAGCAGTTCTCCGGGACTCAACACCGGGGAGCTGTTTTTT | CASSSPGLNTGELFF
15 | TRBD1 | . | TRBJ2-7 | TRBV19 | TGTGCCAGTAGTATCGGGGACAGGGCCAAGTACGAGCAGTACTTC | CASSIGDRAKYEQYF
14 | TRBD2 | . | TRBJ2-1 | TRBV14 | TGTGCCAGCAGCCAAGGGCGGGGGGGACATGAGCAGTTCTTC | CASSQGRGGHEQFF
13 | . | once | TRBJ2-7 | TRBV3-1/TRBV3-2 | TGTGCCAGCAGCCTTCGGGGTTCGGGGGAGCAGTACTTC | CASSLRGSGEQYF
15 | TRBD1 | . | TRBJ1-1 | TRBV7-6 | TGTGCCAGCAGTGACAGGGGAGCCTCGGCCACTGAAGCTTTCTTT | CASSDRGASATEAFF
13 | TRBD1 | few | TRBJ1-2 | TRBV19 | TGTGCCAGTAGCCCGACAGGGACCTATGGCTACACCTTC | CASSPTGTYGYTF
14 | TRBD2 | . | TRBJ2-2 | TRBV2 | TGTGCCAGCAGTGAATCGGCGGGGGCCGGGGAGCTGTTTTTT | CASSESAGAGELFF
11 | . | . | TRBJ1-1 | TRBV2 | TGTGCCAGCAGTAACAGGGTTGAAGCTTTCTTT | CASSNRVEAFF
12 | . | . | TRBJ1-6 | TRBV12-3/TRBV12-4 | TGTGCCAGCAGTGCAGGGAATTCACCCCTCCACTTT | CASSAGNSPLHF
13 | . | . | TRBJ2-2 | TRBV18 | TGTGCCAGCTCACCGAACTCGGGCGGGGAGCTGTTTTTT | CASSPNSGGELFF
13 | TRBD2 | once | TRBJ2-1 | TRBV9 | TGTGCCAGCAGCGTAGCGGGGGGGGTTGAGCAGTTCTTC | CASSVAGGVEQFF
14 | . | . | TRBJ1-3 | TRBV7-2 | TGTGCCAGCAGCTCAGACAGCGCGCGGAACACCATATATTTT | CASSSDSARNTIYF
13 | TRBD2 | . | TRBJ2-2 | TRBV7-2 | TGTGCCAGCAGCTTCTGGACTAGCGGGGAGCTGTTTTTT | CASSFWTSGELFF
15 | . | . | TRBJ1-6 | TRBV5-1 | TGCGCCAGCAGCTTGACAGGGATGTTGGATTCACCCCTCCACTTT | CASSLTGMLDSPLHF
14 | . | . | TRBJ1-1 | TRBV9 | TGTGCCAGCAGCGGATGGGGGGAGAACACTGAAGCTTTCTTT | CASSGWGENTEAFF
16 | TRBD1 | . | TRBJ2-7 | TRBV5-4 | TGTGCCAGCAGCTCCCTAACAGGGGATGGGGCCTACGAGCAGTACTTC | CASSSLTGDGAYEQYF
13 | . | few | TRBJ2-6 | TRBV7-3 | TGTGCCAGCAGCTTAGGCGGGGCCAACGTCCTGACTTTC | CASSLGGANVLTF
14 | TRBD1 | . | TRBJ1-5 | TRBV7-9 | TGTGCCAGCAGCTCGGACAGGGGCAATCAGCCCCAGCATTTT | CASSSDRGNQPQHF
19 | . | once | TRBJ1-4 | TRBV30 | TGTGCCTGGAATCGTGAGGGATTCCTCGGCCCCTCAACTAATGAAAAACTGTTTTTT | CAWNREGFLGPSTNEKLFF
13 | . | . | TRBJ1-2 | TRBV30 | TGTGCCCGACGCCAGGGGCTGGACTATGGCTACACCTTC | CARRQGLDYGYTF
16 | TRBD1 | . | TRBJ1-2 | TRBV7-3 | TGTGCCAGCAGCTTACATCCGGGACAGGGGATACATGGCTACACCTTC | CASSLHPGQGIHGYTF
13 | . | . | TRBJ1-6 | TRBV6-1 | TGTGCCAGCAGTGAGATCAGGGATTCACCCCTCCACTTT | CASSEIRDSPLHF
13 | . | . | TRBJ1-2 | TRBV6-5 | TGTGCCAGCAGCCTAGTGGGGCCCTATGGCTACACCTTC | CASSLVGPYGYTF
14 | . | . | TRBJ2-2 | TRBV11-3 | TGTGCCAGCAGCTTCTCGGCGAACACCGGGGAGCTGTTTTTT | CASSFSANTGELFF
15 | . | . | TRBJ2-3 | TRBV11-2 | TGTGCCAGCAGCCCAAAAGGCGGTAGCACAGATACGCAGTATTTT | CASSPKGGSTDTQYF
14 | TRBD1 | few | TRBJ1-1 | TRBV7-9 | TGTGCCAGCAGCTCCCGTAGGGGGCGCCTCGGAGCTTTCTTT | CASSSRRGRLGAFF
14 | . | . | TRBJ1-2 | TRBV29-1 | TGCAGCGTGACGTTTAGCTCAGGGGACTATGGCTACACCTTC | CSVTFSSGDYGYTF
18 | TRBD1 | . | TRBJ1-4 | TRBV7-2 | TGTGCCAGCAGCTTAGGGCCAAGGACAGGGACAACTAATGAAAAACTGTTTTTT | CASSLGPRTGTTNEKLFF
12 | TRBD1 | . | TRBJ2-5 | TRBV9 | TGTGCCAGCAGCGGGACCCCGGGACAGCGGTACTTC | CASSGTPGQRYF
13 | . | . | TRBJ1-2 | TRBV5-6 | TGTGCCAGCAGCTTTCTCGCTAACTATGGCTACACCTTC | CASSFLANYGYTF
15 | . | . | TRBJ1-6 | TRBV4-2 | TGTGCCAGCAGCCAAGATTTGGGGGGGGCTTCACCCCTCCACTTT | CASSQDLGGASPLHF
15 | . | . | TRBJ2-7 | TRBV4-3 | TGCGCCAGCAGCCAAAAAGAGGCGGAATCCTACGAGCAGTACTTC | CASSQKEAESYEQYF
16 | . | . | TRBJ1-2 | TRBV27 | TGTGCCAGCAGTTTTATAGGCACAGGCGTATCGGCGGGCTACACCTTC | CASSFIGTGVSAGYTF
13 | TRBD1 | . | TRBJ1-2 | TRBV7-2 | TGTGCCAGCAGCTGGACAGGGGTTGGGGGCTACACCTTC | CASSWTGVGGYTF
12 | . | . | TRBJ1-3 | TRBV3-1/TRBV3-2 | TGTGCCAGCAGCCCGACAGGAAACACCATATATTTT | CASSPTGNTIYF
15 | TRBD1 | . | TRBJ2-7 | TRBV7-3 | TGTGCCAGCAGCTTAGGGGTACAGGGGGCCGATGAGCAGTACTTC | CASSLGVQGADEQYF
14 | . | . | TRBJ2-7 | TRBV7-8 | TGTGCCAGCAGCACTAGCCGTACAGCCTACGAGCAGTACTTC | CASSTSRTAYEQYF
13 | . | once | TRBJ2-1 | TRBV24-1 | TGTGCCACCAGTTTATCTAGACTCTTCCTCCGGTTCTTC | CATSLSRLFLRFF
14 | TRBD2 | . | TRBJ2-1 | TRBV5-1 | TGCGCCAGCGGAACTAGCGGGGGGGCGCTTGAGCAGTTCTTC | CASGTSGGALEQFF
13 | . | . | TRBJ1-2 | TRBV18 | TGTGCCAGCTCTCTCGACAGGTCGGATGGCTACACCTTC | CASSLDRSDGYTF
14 | . | once | TRBJ1-4 | TRBV7-9 | TGTGCCAGCATACTGTCCGGGGGTAATGAAAAACTGTTTTTT | CASILSGGNEKLFF
11 | . | . | TRBJ2-5 | TRBV6-9 | TGTGCCAGCAGCAATGGAGAGCCCCAGTACTTC | CASSNGEPQYF
16 | . | . | TRBJ2-4 | TRBV7-2 | TGTGCCAGCAGCTACGACAGGACCCCCCCAAAAAACATTCAGTACTTC | CASSYDRTPPKNIQYF
13 | . | . | TRBJ2-3 | TRBV29-1 | TGCAGCGTTGACCTAGTGGCCTGGGATACGCAGTATTTT | CSVDLVAWDTQYF
16 | . | . | TRBJ2-3 | TRBV3-1/TRBV3-2 | TGTGCCAGCAGCCAAGCGAAAAGGGGGAGCACAGATACGCAGTATTTT | CASSQAKRGSTDTQYF